One and the same sample provided the 31 T cell receptor beta chains below, sequenced in a study of cytomegalovirus exposure and HLA in healthy donors. With 60 Vbeta and 13 Jbeta primers, the PCR was carried out. Only in-frame clones appear in the TCRdb table, and some are missing; sequencing was by immunoSEQ multiplex PCR. This sample carries 95,000 to 150,000 clones, 70% to 85% of them seen once, and the ten largest clones take around 3.5%. Sequenced: PBMCs. The receptors here all came from a human donor in good health.

V gene TRBV6-1 combines with J gene TRBJ2-3, with D perhaps TRBD1 (5 bases). Germline CDR1 MNHNS, CDR2 SASEGT. CDR3 length equals 14 residues. With 5 bases removed from V and 2 bases from J, the gap between germline ends came to 11 bases. CDR3 bases: TGTGCCAGCAGTCCGACAGCCCCCACAGATACGCAGTATTTT. Translation gives CASSPTAPTDTQYF.

This chain links TRBV10-1 with TRBJ2-7; the D is unclear. This CDR3 comprises 16 residues. The germline gives CDR1 WNHNN, CDR2 SYGVQD (reference sequence). V dropped 0 bases and J dropped 2 bases, with 14 bases sitting between them. CDR3 loop: CASSESTAPPPYEQYF. CDR3 in DNA: TGCGCCAGCAGTGAGTCTACAGCACCCCCACCCTACGAGCAGTACTTC.

The J gene is TRBJ2-3, the V gene TRBV11-2; D perhaps matches TRBD1 (6 bases). Germline assignment: CDR1 SGHAT and CDR2 FQNNGV. With 5 bases removed from V and 0 bases from J, the gap between germline ends came to 21 bases. The CDR3 is 18 amino acids. DNA of the CDR3: TGTGCCAGCAGCCCACTGGGGGCAGCCTCGACTAGCACAGATACGCAGTATTTT. This gives the protein CASSPLGAASTSTDTQYF.

The chain is built from TRBV6-5 and TRBJ1-1; 7 nucleotides line up with TRBD1. After removal of 4 bases from V and 7 bases from J, the junction contained 9 bases not matched to a gene. The CDR3 spans 14 residues. Germline V gene sequence: CDR1 MNHEY, CDR2 SVGAGI. The chain's CDR3 is CASSLGGTALEAFF. The DNA for the CDR3 is TGTGCCAGCAGTTTAGGAGGGACAGCGCTTGAAGCTTTCTTT.

This rearrangement joins TRBV19 to TRBJ1-4, with 8 positions matching TRBD1. The junction had 2 bases not matched to a gene; V was cut back by 6 bases and J by 2 bases. The CDR3 contains 14 residues. Germline V lookup: CDR1 LNHDA, CDR2 SQIVND (reference sequence). The CDR3, as DNA: TGTGCCAGTAGACCAGGGGGCACTAATGAAAAACTGTTTTTT. Encoded protein: CASRPGGTNEKLFF.

The J gene is TRBJ2-3, the V gene TRBV30, with TRBD1 as a possible D gene (7 bases). The CDR3 has 14 residues. The germline CDR1 and CDR2 sequences are GTSNPN and SVGIG (reference sequence). Trimming took 1 base from V and 5 from J, leaving 13 bases between them. CDR3 sequence reads: CAWSEGQGGDTQYF. CDR3 DNA: TGTGCCTGGAGTGAGGGGCAGGGGGGAGATACGCAGTATTTT.

The V and J genes are TRBV18 and TRBJ2-5; D perhaps matches TRBD1 (6 bases). The CDR3 sequence is 14 residues long. V dropped 3 bases and J dropped 4 bases, with 12 bases sitting between them. From germline, CDR1 is KGHSH and CDR2 LQKENI. CDR3 residues: CASSPSRGTETQYF. The CDR3 coding sequence is TGTGCCAGCTCACCTTCCAGGGGTACAGAGACCCAGTACTTC.

This clone has a single count. This chain uses TRBV19 with TRBJ2-2, with 7 nucleotides matching TRBD2. Losses at the gene ends were 5 bases for V and 0 bases for J; bases not matched to a gene: 6. The CDR3 has 16 residues. The germline V gene has CDR1 LNHDA and CDR2 SQIVND (reference sequence). The CDR3 is CASSRGRSTNTGELFF. In DNA form, the CDR3 reads TGTGCCAGTAGTCGCGGGAGAAGTACGAACACCGGGGAGCTGTTTTTT.

On this clone itself: Other DNA sequences in the same sample also yield this CDR3. V and J are TRBV6-1 and TRBJ2-7; tentatively, D is TRBD1 (6 bases). Trimming removed 4 bases from V and 5 bases from J, with 9 bases in between. This CDR3 is 12 amino acids long. CDR1 and CDR2 from the germline V gene are MNHNS and SASEGT. CDR3 in DNA: TGTGCCAGCAGTGTCTCAGGGGACGAGCAGTACTTC. This gives the protein CASSVSGDEQYF.

This chain joins TRBV7-9 and TRBJ2-7; D may be TRBD1 (6 bases). CDR3 length equals 13 residues. The germline gives CDR1 SEHNR, CDR2 FQNEAQ (reference sequence). The germline V and J ends were trimmed by 4 bases and 5 bases, with 12 bases remaining between them. CDR3 region: CASSSTGTNEQYF. The CDR3 nucleotides read TGTGCCAGCAGCTCTACAGGGACCAACGAGCAGTACTTC.

The rearrangement joins TRBV6-5 to TRBJ1-5, with 10 positions matching TRBD1. V lost 6 bases to trimming and J lost 6 bases; unmatched junction nucleotides: 8. The V gene's germline CDR1 is MNHEY and CDR2 SVGAGI. The length of the CDR3 is 15 residues. This CDR3 reads CASSRDRGIGQPQHF. CDR3 sequence (DNA): TGTGCCAGCAGCCGGGACAGGGGAATAGGTCAGCCCCAGCATTTT.

This clone has only a few counts. The chain joins TRBV19 to TRBJ2-2; 9 bases are a match to TRBD2. Germline V gene data show CDR1 as LNHDA and CDR2 as SQIVND (reference sequence). The V and J ends lost 3 bases and 3 bases, in that order; junction bases with no gene match: 8. The CDR3 loop spans 17 amino acids. CDR3 protein: CASSIPPSGVYTGELFF. The CDR3 region has the DNA TGTGCCAGTAGTATCCCCCCTAGCGGGGTTTACACCGGGGAGCTGTTTTTT.

The chain uses TRBV14 and TRBJ2-7; D ambiguous. With 1 base removed from V and 2 bases from J, the gap between germline ends came to 9 bases. Germline assignment: CDR1 SGHDN and CDR2 FVKESK. This CDR3 has 14 amino acids. The CDR3 protein is CASSQGSYTYEQYF. Here the CDR3 DNA reads TGTGCCAGCAGCCAAGGTAGCTACACCTACGAGCAGTACTTC.

The V gene is TRBV12-5, the J gene TRBJ1-1; D gene ambiguous. The germline V gene has CDR1 LGHNT and CDR2 FRNRAP. The CDR3 is 13 amino acids. V was cut by 0 bases and J by 5 bases, with 7 bases left in between. The CDR3 coding sequence is TGTGCTAGTGGTTTGGTACGAGGGACTGAAGCTTTCTTT. The encoded protein is CASGLVRGTEAFF. Full variable domain (remainder filled in from reference TRBV12-5 and TRBJ1-1): DARVTQTPRHKVTEMGQEVTMRCQPILGHNTVFWYRQTMMQGLELLAYFRNRAPLDDSGMPKDRFSAEMPDATLATLKIQPSEPRDSAVYFCASGLVRGTEAFFGQGTRLTVV.

CDR3 protein: CASSLGGTGNTGELFF. The CDR3 nucleotides read TGCGCCAGCAGCTTGGGAGGCACGGGAAACACCGGGGAGCTGTTTTTT. The V call is TRBV5-1, the J call TRBJ2-2; maybe TRBD2 (5 bases). The CDR3 has 16 residues. Germline CDR1 reads SGHRS; CDR2 reads YFSETQ. V lost 0 bases, J lost 2 bases, and 11 bases lay in between.

The rearrangement joins TRBV28 to TRBJ1-1; no definite D call. Trimming stripped 3 bases from V and 3 bases from J, with 11 bases between. Germline CDR1 reads MDHEN; CDR2 reads SYDVKM. CDR3 length equals 14 residues. CDR3 sequence reads: CASSLKQVDTEAFF. The CDR3 nucleotides read TGTGCCAGCAGTTTGAAGCAAGTCGACACTGAAGCTTTCTTT.

This sequence joins TRBV5-6 and TRBJ2-7; 7 bases line up with TRBD2. Germline CDR1 and CDR2: SGHDT and YYEEEE. Trimming took 4 bases from V and 2 from J; bases not matched to a gene: 9. The CDR3 covers 15 residues. The CDR3 protein is CASSTGGAGTYEQYF. CDR3 bases: TGTGCCAGCAGCACCGGGGGAGCGGGGACCTACGAGCAGTACTTC.

This clone was seen only a few times. DNA for the CDR3: TGTGCCAGCAGTCCCTCGGGGACAGGGGGCCGGACTGAAGCTTTCTTT. Translation: CASSPSGTGGRTEAFF. The rearrangement joins TRBV25-1 to TRBJ1-1; 12 bases line up with TRBD1. Germline values: CDR1 MGHDK, CDR2 SYGVNS. This CDR3 contains 16 residues. V lost 5 bases and J lost 5; bases outside the gene matches: 9.

J is TRBJ1-5 and V is TRBV7-9, with 7 bases that match TRBD1. The CDR3 is 14 residues long. Germline assignment: CDR1 SEHNR and CDR2 FQNEAQ (reference sequence). With 6 bases clipped from V and 4 bases from J, the junction kept 6 bases outside the gene matches. The CDR3 reads CASSMTGPNQPQHF. The CDR3 bases are TGTGCCAGCAGTATGACAGGGCCAAATCAGCCCCAGCATTTT.

The chain employs TRBV9 and TRBJ2-7, with 7 bases fitting TRBD1. The J segment lost 5 bases and the V segment lost 0 bases, leaving 8 bases of the junction unmatched. This CDR3 is 15 amino acids long. Germline-derived CDR1 and CDR2 are SGDLS and YYNGEE. CDR3 in DNA: TGTGCCAGCAGCGTAGCTACAGGGACAGCTGACGAGCAGTACTTC. The encoded protein is CASSVATGTADEQYF.

The chain couples TRBV7-8 to TRBJ2-1, with 8 bases aligning to TRBD2. V trimming: 5 bases; J trimming: 8 bases; junction bases outside the gene matches: 20. The length of the CDR3 is 18 residues. Germline V gene data show CDR1 as SGHVS and CDR2 as FQNEAQ. This chain's CDR3 is CASSPTIGIAGTAHEQFF. The CDR3 nucleotides read TGTGCCAGCAGCCCAACCATTGGGATAGCGGGAACGGCGCATGAGCAGTTCTTC.

V gene TRBV15 combines with J gene TRBJ2-1; TRBD2 matches at 14 bases. The CDR3 totals 19 residues. CDR1 and CDR2 from the germline V gene are LNHNV and YYDKDF (reference sequence). V was pared by 0 bases and J by 4 bases, with 8 bases of the junction left unmatched. Written as DNA, the CDR3 is TGTGCCACCAGCAGAGATTCGGGACTAGCGGGAGACAATTACAATGAGCAGTTCTTC. This encodes CATSRDSGLAGDNYNEQFF.

The J gene is TRBJ2-6, the V gene TRBV7-3; D may be TRBD1 (5 bases). Germline CDR1 reads SGHTA; CDR2 reads FQGTGA. V lost 1 base and J 0 bases, leaving 10 bases between the germline ends. This CDR3 comprises 17 residues. CDR3 DNA sequence: TGTGCCAGCAGCTTAAAAGGGGCCAGCTCTGGGGCCAACGTCCTGACTTTC. It yields the protein CASSLKGASSGANVLTF.

The chain combines TRBV19 with TRBJ2-4; D perhaps matches TRBD2 (5 bases). Trimming left V 0 bases short and J 0 bases short, with 12 bases between. Germline-derived CDR1 and CDR2 are LNHDA and SQIVND (reference sequence). This CDR3 spans 17 amino acids. The CDR3, as DNA: TGTGCCAGTAGTATAGATCCGAGACTACTAGCCAAAAACATTCAGTACTTC. Translating gives CASSIDPRLLAKNIQYF.

CDR3 amino acids: CASSHNNEQFF. The DNA of the CDR3 is TGCGCCAGCAGCCACAACAATGAGCAGTTCTTC. The chain combines TRBV5-1 with TRBJ2-1, with no clear D. The V end was cut by 4 bases, the J end by 5 bases, with 4 bases between. Germline V gene sequence: CDR1 SGHRS, CDR2 YFSETQ. CDR3 size: 11 residues.

This rearrangement joins TRBV5-1 to TRBJ1-2; D may be TRBD1 (5 bases). Germline CDR1 SGHRS, CDR2 YFSETQ. V was clipped by 6 bases and J by 6 bases, with 6 bases between them. The CDR3 totals 10 residues. DNA for the CDR3: TGCGCCAGCAAAGGGGATGGCTACACCTTC. Translated, it gives CASKGDGYTF.

The chain links TRBV5-4 to TRBJ1-2; possible D gene TRBD1, 5 bases. CDR1 is SGHNT and CDR2 is YYREEE in the germline V gene (reference sequence). This CDR3 is 14 amino acids long. The ends were cut back, 0 bases at V and 5 bases at J, with 11 bases in the middle. CDR3 DNA sequence: TGTGCCAGCAGCTTGGTGGGGTCAGGGTATGGCTACACCTTC. As protein: CASSLVGSGYGYTF.

As for this clone: An end of the junction does not agree with germline; a read error may underlie this. The CDR3 loop is CASSPRQNLRAGELFF. The CDR3 DNA follows: TGTGCCAGCTCTCCACGACAGAACCTTAGGGCCGGGGAGCTGTTTTTT. This chain connects TRBV18 to TRBJ2-2; a weak D match, TRBD1 (5 bases). Germline V lookup: CDR1 KGHSH, CDR2 LQKENI. This CDR3 contains 16 residues.

V and J are TRBV18 and TRBJ2-7, with 7 bases that match TRBD1. V trimming: 4 bases; J trimming: 0 bases; junction bases outside the gene matches: 6. The CDR3 spans 15 residues. Looked up from germline, CDR1 is KGHSH and CDR2 is LQKENI. The DNA for the CDR3 is TGTGCCAGCTCACAGGTGGGGACAGCCTCCTACGAGCAGTACTTC. Translated, it gives CASSQVGTASYEQYF. Using reference TRBV18 and TRBJ2-7 for the parts outside the CDR3, the full variable domain is NAGVMQNPRHLVRRRGQEARLRCSPMKGHSHVYWYRQLPEEGLKFMVYLQKENIIDESGMPKERFSAEFPKEGPSILRIQQVVRGDSAAYFCASSQVGTASYEQYFGPGTRLTVT.

The chain carries TRBV19 and TRBJ1-4; no definite D call. The CDR3 is 15 residues long. V was clipped by 1 base and J by 0 bases, with 6 bases between them. Germline loops: CDR1 LNHDA, CDR2 SQIVND (reference sequence). The CDR3 DNA follows: TGTGCCAGTAGTATAGGAACAGCAACTAATGAAAAACTGTTTTTT. It yields the protein CASSIGTATNEKLFF.

CDR3 amino acids: CSVELESSGANVLTF. CDR3 bases: TGCAGCGTTGAACTAGAGAGCTCTGGGGCCAACGTCCTGACTTTC. J is TRBJ2-6 and V is TRBV29-1; unclear D gene. Germline CDR1 and CDR2: SQVTM and ANQGSEA. Trimming pared 2 bases from V and 0 bases from J, leaving 8 bases between. The CDR3 totals 15 residues.